What follows are 9 T cell receptor beta chains derived from one specimen sequenced in a study of T-cell reconstitution after alpha-beta-depleted transplantation in children. Unique molecular identifiers were used in preparing the TCRbeta library. TCRdb reprocessed the PCR reads with MiXCR, giving one entry per CDR3 protein. The sample comprises hundreds of thousands of distinct CDR3 sequences, around 12% of which are singletons, and 0.79% rests with the top ten. The source was PBMCs, collected before TCRalphabeta/CD19-depleted stem cell transplant. The receptor set was obtained from a girl between 2 and 10 years old with congenital amegakaryocytic thrombocytopenia, due to receive a stem cell transplant.

This clonotype was seen a few times. This rearrangement joins TRBV18 to TRBJ2-7; 9 nucleotides line up with TRBD1. The CDR3 has 14 residues. The trim removed 3 bases at V and 3 bases at J, leaving 3 bases unmatched. Germline V CDR1 and CDR2: KGHSH, LQKENI. The CDR3 coding sequence is TGTGCCAGCTCACCGGACAGGGGATTCTACGAGCAGTACTTC. Translated: CASSPDRGFYEQYF.

This clonotype was counted ten times or more. The chain has TRBV6-5 and TRBJ1-6; the D is unclear. The CDR3 extends over 12 amino acids. V was trimmed by 2 bases and J by 8 bases, leaving 4 bases between them. Germline values: CDR1 MNHEY, CDR2 SVGAGI. CDR3 DNA: TGTGCCAGCAGTTACAGAGATTCACCCCTCCACTTT. Translating gives CASSYRDSPLHF.

The rearrangement joins TRBV4-1 to TRBJ2-1; weak D call: TRBD2 (5 bases). CDR3 size: 18 residues. Trimming took off 5 bases at V and 4 bases at J, with 24 bases between the two ends. Germline CDR1 reads MGHRA; CDR2 reads YSYEKL. The CDR3 here is CASSGRRLGLVFYNEQFF. Here the CDR3 DNA reads TGCGCCAGCAGCGGGAGAAGGCTAGGCCTTGTGTTTTACAATGAGCAGTTCTTC.

The sample holds many counts of this clonotype. The chain has TRBV29-1 and TRBJ1-1; 7 nucleotides agree with TRBD1. V lost 7 bases to trimming and J lost 4 bases; unmatched junction nucleotides: 9. The CDR3 runs to 13 residues. CDR1 is SQVTM, CDR2 ANQGSEA, per germline. The CDR3 loop reads CSATTGLVTEAFF. The CDR3 DNA reads as TGCAGCGCGACGACAGGGTTGGTCACTGAAGCTTTCTTT.

V is TRBV5-1 and J is TRBJ2-7; 14 bases line up with TRBD2. The CDR3 length is 15 residues. Germline V gene data show CDR1 as SGHRS and CDR2 as YFSETQ. The trim removed 4 bases at V and 6 bases at J, leaving 6 bases unmatched. CDR3 in amino acids: CASSQGLAGVVEQYF. In nucleotides, the CDR3 is TGCGCCAGCAGCCAGGGACTAGCGGGAGTCGTCGAGCAGTACTTC. The entire variable domain, with the rest obtained from reference TRBV5-1 and TRBJ2-7, is as follows: KAGVTQTPRYLIKTRGQQVTLSCSPISGHRSVSWYQQTPGQGLQFLFEYFSETQRNKGNFPGRFSGRQFSNSRSEMNVSTLELGDSALYLCASSQGLAGVVEQYFGPGTRLTVT.

This clonotype has ten or more counts. This sequence joins TRBV12-3 or TRBV12-4 and TRBJ2-7; 8 nucleotides agree with TRBD2. The CDR3 spans 12 residues. Germline trimming cut 7 bases from V and 4 bases from J; bases unmatched to any gene: 3. DNA of the CDR3: TGTGCCAGCAAGACTAGCGATTACGAGCAGTACTTC. Encoded protein: CASKTSDYEQYF.

This clonotype was counted a few times. V and J are TRBV7-9 and TRBJ1-6; D might be TRBD1 (6 bases). V was shortened by 5 bases and J by 5 bases, with 16 bases between the two germline ends. The CDR3 consists of 16 residues. The germline gives CDR1 SEHNR, CDR2 FQNEAQ (reference sequence). In DNA, the CDR3 is TGTGCCAGCAGCCCAGGGCAGGGGCGCGATAATTCACCCCTCCACTTT. Translating gives CASSPGQGRDNSPLHF.

This clonotype was recorded a few times. The chain combines TRBV5-6 with TRBJ2-3; 13 bases match TRBD2. The CDR3 covers 17 residues. V gave up 7 bases and J gave up 3 bases; unmatched junction bases: 11. Germline V gives CDR1 SGHDT, CDR2 YYEEEE. The CDR3 nucleotides read TGTGCCAGCGGCCCCGGACTAGCGGGAGTCGTGACAGATACGCAGTATTTT. Translation: CASGPGLAGVVTDTQYF.

This clonotype was observed a few times. V and J are TRBV6-5 and TRBJ2-5; maybe TRBD2 (5 bases). There are 14 residues in the CDR3. Between the trimmed V and J ends, which lost 1 base and 5 bases, there was a span of 11 bases. Germline CDR1 reads MNHEY; CDR2 reads SVGAGI. This CDR3 reads CASSYFRRAETQYF. CDR3 bases: TGTGCCAGCAGTTACTTCAGGCGGGCGGAGACCCAGTACTTC.